Ten or more counts support the clone carrying this TCR beta chain. No antigen is known for it. Deletions cut 8 bases from V and 2 bases from J, with 17 bases between. The length of the CDR3 is 14 residues. The V gene's germline CDR1 is DFQATT and CDR2 SNEGSKA (reference sequence). This entry comes from a study of breast tumors, draining lymph nodes, adjacent tissues. Study-wide results and caveats: The data were judged consistent with most tumor T cells coming from lymph node and expanding in tumor. Tumor and nontumor repertoires were significantly more similar in luminal-like than in basal-like breast cancer. Tumor repertoires ranked between lymph nodes and nontumor tissue in diversity, with V and J gene preferences.

The lymph nodes were axillary draining lymph nodes from breast cancer patients. TCRdb fed the multiplex PCR reads into MiXCR, producing one record per CDR3 protein. The repertoire holds about 80,000 distinct CDR3 sequences, approximately 19% seen once, with around 2.4% in the top ten. The J gene is TRBJ2-3, the V gene TRBV20-1; D ambiguous. The sample taken for sequencing was axillary lymph node tissue. This sequence was found in a female donor with breast cancer. Some clones in this sample may be carry-over from other donors' samples. As DNA, the CDR3 is TGCAGTCCTCCAGATCCTGCAAACACAGATACGCAGTATTTT. It specifies CSPPDPANTDTQYF.